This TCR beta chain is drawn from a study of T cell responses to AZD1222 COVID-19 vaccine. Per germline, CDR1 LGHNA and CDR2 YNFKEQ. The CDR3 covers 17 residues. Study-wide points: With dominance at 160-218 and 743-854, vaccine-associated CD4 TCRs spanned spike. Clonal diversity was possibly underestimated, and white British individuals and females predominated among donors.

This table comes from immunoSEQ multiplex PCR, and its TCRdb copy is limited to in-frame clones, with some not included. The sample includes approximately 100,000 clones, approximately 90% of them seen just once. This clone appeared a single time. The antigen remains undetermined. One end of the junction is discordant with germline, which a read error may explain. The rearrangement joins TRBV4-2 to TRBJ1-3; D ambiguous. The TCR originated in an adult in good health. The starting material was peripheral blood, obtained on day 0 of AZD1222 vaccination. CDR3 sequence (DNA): TGTGCCAGCAGCGAAGAGGCAGAGAGTTACTCTGGAAACACCATATATTTT. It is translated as CASSEEAESYSGNTIYF.